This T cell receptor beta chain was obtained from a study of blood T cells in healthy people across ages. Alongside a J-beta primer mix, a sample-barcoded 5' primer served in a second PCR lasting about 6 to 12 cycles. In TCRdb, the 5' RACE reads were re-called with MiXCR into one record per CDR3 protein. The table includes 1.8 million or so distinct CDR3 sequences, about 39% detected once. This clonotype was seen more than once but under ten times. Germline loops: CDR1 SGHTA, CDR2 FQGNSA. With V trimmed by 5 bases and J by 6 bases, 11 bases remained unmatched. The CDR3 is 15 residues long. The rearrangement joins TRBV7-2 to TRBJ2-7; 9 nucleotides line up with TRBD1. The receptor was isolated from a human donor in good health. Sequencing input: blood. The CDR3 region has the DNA TGTGCCAGCAGCCCCCGCTGGACAGGGGCAGGCGAGCAGTACTTC. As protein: CASSPRWTGAGEQYF. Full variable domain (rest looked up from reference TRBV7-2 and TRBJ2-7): GAGVSQSPSNKVTEKGKDVELRCDPISGHTALYWYRQSLGQGLEFLIYFQGNSAPDKSGLPSDRFSAERTGGSVSTLTIQRTQQEDSAVYLCASSPRWTGAGEQYFGPGTRLTVT.